This TCR beta chain appears in the sequencing data of a study of T-cell memory formation after mild COVID-19. A few counts support this clonotype. Trimming removed 0 bases from V and 3 bases from J, with 15 bases in between. This CDR3 contains 17 residues. MiXCR was run by TCRdb on the 5' RACE reads, yielding one entry per CDR3 protein. The repertoire holds about 160,000 distinct CDR3 sequences, around a third seen once, with about 12% in the top ten. This rearrangement joins TRBV23-1 to TRBJ1-5; D call uncertain. TRBV23-1 is designated an ORF whose function remains uncertain. The sequenced sample was PBMCs or a T cell subset sorted from them (not recorded which). The clonotype originates from an adult woman who had mild COVID-19 (a few samples of this study predate the infection). Cell type and time point are not known. CDR3 sequence (DNA): TGCGCCAGCAGTCAATCGATGGTTTCGGTAGTCAATCAGCCCCAGCATTTT. Residues: CASSQSMVSVVNQPQHF.